Below are 22 T cell receptor beta chains sequenced from a single sample in a study of technical replicates of blood from four donors. Clones were read by immunoSEQ multiplex PCR, and TCRdb kept only the in-frame ones, dropping some. There are 81,000 or so clones in the sample; around 96% occur only once, and around 0.2% lies in the top ten. The source material was T cells isolated from PBMCs. The source is a human donor in good health.

The rearrangement links TRBV7-2 to TRBJ2-3; TRBD2 aligns across 11 bases. CDR3 length equals 16 residues. CDR1 is SGHTA, CDR2 FQGNSA, per germline. The V segment lost 0 bases and the J segment 6 bases; nucleotides outside the gene matches: 5. The CDR3 sequence is CASSLAFTSGSDTQYF. Here the CDR3 DNA reads TGTGCCAGCAGCTTAGCCTTTACTAGCGGGAGTGATACGCAGTATTTT.

The V and J genes are TRBV5-8 and TRBJ2-7; TRBD2 is a possible D gene (6 bases). In germline, CDR1 is SGHTS, CDR2 YDEGEE. V lost 0 bases and J 3 bases, leaving 16 bases between the germline ends. CDR3 length: 16 amino acids. CDR3 sequence (DNA): TGTGCCAGCAGCTTGGTATGGGGGGAAGGAAACTACGAGCAGTACTTC. This sequence encodes CASSLVWGEGNYEQYF.

The chain uses TRBV2 and TRBJ2-3; D is ambiguous. The CDR3 length is 15 residues. Germline CDR1 and CDR2: SNHLY and FYNNEI. Deletions cut 1 base from V and 2 bases from J, with 10 bases between. The CDR3 DNA reads as TGTGCCAGCAGTGAAGATTGGCGGTACACAGATACGCAGTATTTT. It is translated as CASSEDWRYTDTQYF.

The CDR3 DNA is TGTGCCAGCGGGGGCGGGACAGGGGAAGGGCCCCAGCATTTT. Translated: CASGGGTGEGPQHF. This sequence joins TRBV2 and TRBJ1-5, with 10 nucleotides matching TRBD1. V was pared by 8 bases and J by 9 bases, with 10 bases of the junction left unmatched. CDR3 size: 14 residues. The germline V gene encodes CDR1 SNHLY and CDR2 FYNNEI.

The V gene is TRBV9, the J gene TRBJ2-7; D is undetermined. The germline V gene encodes CDR1 SGDLS and CDR2 YYNGEE. The CDR3 contains 15 residues. Trimming took off 0 bases at V and 0 bases at J, with 10 bases between the two ends. This chain's CDR3 is CASSVGSGLSYEQYF. The CDR3 DNA reads as TGTGCCAGCAGCGTAGGGTCGGGTCTCTCCTACGAGCAGTACTTC.

The chain is built from TRBV19 and TRBJ1-1; TRBD1 matches 7 bases. After removal of 5 bases from V and 1 base from J, the junction contained 4 bases not matched to a gene. Germline V gives CDR1 LNHDA, CDR2 SQIVND (reference sequence). This CDR3 is 14 amino acids long. The CDR3 here is CASSYRGSNTEAFF. Here the CDR3 DNA reads TGTGCCAGTAGTTACAGGGGCTCGAACACTGAAGCTTTCTTT.

The chain combines TRBV7-8 with TRBJ2-2; D is undetermined. From germline, CDR1 is SGHVS and CDR2 FQNEAQ. The CDR3 runs 16 residues. Trimming left V 4 bases short and J 0 bases short, with 12 bases between. The CDR3 DNA sequence: TGTGCCAGCAGCTCACAGCTTAGTTCGAACACCGGGGAGCTGTTTTTT. This sequence encodes CASSSQLSSNTGELFF.

The chain joins TRBV28 to TRBJ1-5, with D possibly matching TRBD1 (6 bases). Germline V gene data show CDR1 as MDHEN and CDR2 as SYDVKM. The V and J ends lost 5 bases and 0 bases respectively, with 14 bases between them. This CDR3 has 16 residues. The CDR3 region has the DNA TGTGCCAGCAGTCCATGGACAGAGTTTAGCAATCAGCCCCAGCATTTT. It translates to CASSPWTEFSNQPQHF.

The chain joins TRBV7-6 to TRBJ2-7; 7 bases agree with TRBD1. Germline loops: CDR1 SGHVS, CDR2 FNYEAQ. V lost 4 bases, J lost 0 bases, and 3 bases stayed unmatched. The CDR3 runs to 14 residues. CDR3 nucleotide sequence: TGTGCCAGCAGCTCGGGACAGTTCTCCTACGAGCAGTACTTC. It encodes CASSSGQFSYEQYF.

The V call is TRBV5-6, the J call TRBJ2-7; the D is unclear. V was shortened by 2 bases and J by 3 bases, with 12 bases between the two germline ends. The CDR3 totals 14 residues. The V gene's germline CDR1 is SGHDT and CDR2 YYEEEE. CDR3 loop: CASSFSLSYYEQYF. Written as DNA, the CDR3 is TGTGCCAGCAGCTTCTCGCTCAGTTACTACGAGCAGTACTTC.

The chain joins TRBV27 to TRBJ1-1, with TRBD1 matching 9 bases. The CDR3 extends over 13 amino acids. Germline assignment: CDR1 MNHEY and CDR2 SMNVEV (reference sequence). J was trimmed by 8 bases and V by 4 bases; bases with no gene match: 5. The CDR3 nucleotides are TGTGCCAGCAGTTATACAGGGGGCGGAGAAGCTTTCTTT. It specifies CASSYTGGGEAFF.

The chain employs TRBV5-4 and TRBJ1-2; D not certain. The CDR3 has 13 amino acids. Deletions cut 1 base from V and 8 bases from J, with 12 bases between. Per germline, CDR1 SGHNT and CDR2 YYREEE (reference sequence). The CDR3 loop reads CASSLLPIEGYTF. The DNA for the CDR3 is TGTGCCAGCAGCTTGCTGCCCATCGAGGGCTACACCTTC.

V gene TRBV19 combines with J gene TRBJ2-2; 8 bases align to TRBD2. This CDR3 is built from 16 residues. Losses at the gene ends were 2 bases for V and 6 bases for J; bases not matched to a gene: 8. Germline lookup yields CDR1 LNHDA and CDR2 SQIVND (reference sequence). The CDR3 region has the DNA TGTGCCAGTAGTATATACGGCGCGGGAGGTCCCGGGGAGCTGTTTTTT. It yields the protein CASSIYGAGGPGELFF.

The V and J genes are TRBV28 and TRBJ2-3, with 11 bases aligning to TRBD2. This CDR3 comprises 16 residues. Trimming removed 4 bases from V and 2 bases from J; junction bases left unmatched: 5. In germline, CDR1 is MDHEN, CDR2 SYDVKM. The CDR3 reads CASSYLLAGVTDTQYF. The DNA for the CDR3 is TGTGCCAGCAGTTATTTACTAGCGGGGGTCACAGATACGCAGTATTTT.

The genes are TRBV30 and TRBJ1-2; D may be TRBD1 (5 bases). V gave up 4 bases and J gave up 8 bases, with 11 bases separating them. This CDR3 is built from 11 residues. Germline CDR1 reads GTSNPN; CDR2 reads SVGIG (reference sequence). The CDR3 DNA reads as TGTGCCTGGACGGGGGGGAGCGGCTACACCTTC. As protein: CAWTGGSGYTF.

The CDR3 nucleotides read TGTGCCAGCAGCGCCGACCAGGGGCGCGGGGAGACCCAGTACTTC. It encodes CASSADQGRGETQYF. V usage is TRBV5-4 and J usage is TRBJ2-5, with TRBD1 as a possible D gene (6 bases). Germline assignment: CDR1 SGHNT and CDR2 YYREEE (reference sequence). This CDR3 has 15 amino acids. Trimming cost V 4 bases and J 5 bases, with 18 bases left between them.

The chain carries TRBV18 and TRBJ2-3; 8 positions match TRBD2. The CDR3 covers 16 residues. Germline assignment: CDR1 KGHSH and CDR2 LQKENI. V gave up 3 bases and J gave up 2 bases; unmatched junction bases: 7. The CDR3: CASSPMTSEATDTQYF. The CDR3 DNA reads TGTGCCAGCTCACCTATGACTAGCGAGGCCACAGATACGCAGTATTTT.

This clone appeared once. DNA for the CDR3: TGTGCCAGCAGTTTTCCAGGACAGGGTTACAATGAGCAGTTCTTC. Its protein is CASSFPGQGYNEQFF. This sequence joins TRBV28 and TRBJ2-1; 8 bases agree with TRBD1. The V gene end was trimmed by 3 bases and the J gene end by 4 bases; junction bases not matched to a gene: 5. The length of the CDR3 is 15 residues. Germline V gene data show CDR1 as MDHEN and CDR2 as SYDVKM.

The rearrangement joins TRBV10-1 to TRBJ2-3; D perhaps matches TRBD2 (6 bases). CDR3 length equals 14 residues. Germline CDR1 and CDR2: WNHNN and SYGVQD (reference sequence). V shed 2 bases and J shed 5 bases, with 11 bases lying between them. CDR3 amino acids: CASSETSSQDTQYF. In DNA form, the CDR3 reads TGCGCCAGCAGTGAGACTAGCTCACAAGATACGCAGTATTTT.

This clone appeared a single time. The chain employs TRBV7-6 and TRBJ2-7, with D maybe TRBD2 (7 bases). Germline CDR1 reads SGHVS; CDR2 reads FNYEAQ. This CDR3 comprises 15 residues. Trimming took off 1 base at V and 0 bases at J, with 10 bases between the two ends. The CDR3 spells CASSLEGGASYEQYF. In DNA, the CDR3 is TGTGCCAGCAGCTTAGAGGGGGGGGCCTCCTACGAGCAGTACTTC.

The rearrangement uses TRBV11-2 and TRBJ2-5; 9 bases match TRBD1. CDR1 SGHAT and CDR2 FQNNGV come from the germline V gene. This CDR3 is 16 amino acids long. The J segment lost 5 bases and the V segment lost 1 base, leaving 8 bases of the junction unmatched. Here the CDR3 reads CASSLGGQGRIETQYF. The CDR3 DNA reads as TGTGCCAGCAGCTTAGGGGGACAGGGTAGGATTGAGACCCAGTACTTC.

This rearrangement joins TRBV27 to TRBJ1-5, with unresolved D. This CDR3 comprises 14 residues. From germline, CDR1 is MNHEY and CDR2 SMNVEV (reference sequence). V gave up 1 base and J gave up 6 bases, with 10 bases separating them. The CDR3 nucleotides read TGTGCCAGCAGTTTATGGGGAGGACGTCAGCCCCAGCATTTT. Encoded protein: CASSLWGGRQPQHF.